These 11 T cell receptor beta chains originate from one sample sequenced in a study of cytomegalovirus exposure and HLA in healthy donors. Amplification used 60 Vbeta primers and 13 Jbeta primers. Profiling relied on immunoSEQ multiplex PCR, and the TCRdb table lists in-frame clones only, not all of them. The sample carries more than 130,000 clones, around four fifths recorded once. The sequenced sample consisted of PBMCs. These receptors came from a young man in good health and CMV-seronegative.

As for this clone: The sample contains more than one DNA sequence encoding this CDR3. This chain links TRBV7-9 with TRBJ2-7; TRBD1 matches 11 bases. The CDR3 is 14 amino acids. Germline CDR1 reads SEHNR; CDR2 reads FQNEAQ (reference sequence). V was clipped by 6 bases and J by 3 bases; unmatched bases: 4. Here the CDR3 reads CASSPGTGGYEQYF. In nucleotides, the CDR3 is TGTGCCAGCAGTCCCGGGACAGGGGGCTACGAGCAGTACTTC.

V and J are TRBV18 and TRBJ1-5; D is possibly TRBD1 (6 bases). CDR3 length equals 17 residues. The V end lost 2 bases, the J end lost 0 bases, and 14 bases lay between the germline ends. Germline V gene lookup returns CDR1 KGHSH and CDR2 LQKENI. The CDR3 protein is CASSPKQDRYSNQPQHF. In DNA, the CDR3 is TGTGCCAGCTCACCAAAGCAGGACAGATATAGCAATCAGCCCCAGCATTTT.

V and J are TRBV6-5 and TRBJ2-7; D is unresolved. Trimming removed 3 bases at V and 3 bases at J, with 12 bases between. CDR3 length equals 14 residues. Germline V gene sequence: CDR1 MNHEY, CDR2 SVGAGI. CDR3: CASSYSRRLYEQYF. The CDR3 bases are TGTGCCAGCAGTTATAGTCGGCGGCTCTACGAGCAGTACTTC.

This chain connects TRBV25-1 to TRBJ1-4; D is uncertain. Per the germline V gene, CDR1 is MGHDK and CDR2 is SYGVNS. This CDR3 region has 15 residues. Trimming took 5 bases from V and 3 from J, leaving 13 bases between them. The CDR3 coding sequence is TGTGCCAGCAGTCCCCGGTTTGCGGCTAATGAAAAACTGTTTTTT. Protein sequence: CASSPRFAANEKLFF.

The table lists this clone with a count of one. The CDR3 spells CASSVAGGPADTQYF. In DNA, the CDR3 is TGTGCCAGTAGTGTAGCGGGGGGGCCGGCAGATACGCAGTATTTT. This sequence joins TRBV19 and TRBJ2-3; TRBD2 agrees at 11 bases. This CDR3 has 15 amino acids. Germline CDR1 reads LNHDA; CDR2 reads SQIVND (reference sequence). The junction had 5 bases not matched to a gene; V was cut back by 5 bases and J by 4 bases.

This clone was seen a single time. The chain employs TRBV5-1 and TRBJ1-4; D possibly corresponds to TRBD1 (5 bases). The CDR3 runs 15 residues. Looked up from germline, CDR1 is SGHRS and CDR2 is YFSETQ. The germline V and J ends were trimmed by 1 base and 7 bases, with 14 bases remaining between them. As DNA, the CDR3 is TGCGCCAGCAGCTTGAGTTCGGGCAGGGCTGAAAAACTGTTTTTT. Protein sequence: CASSLSSGRAEKLFF.

The genes are TRBV7-9 and TRBJ2-5; no reliable D call. The CDR3 spans 12 residues. CDR1 is SEHNR and CDR2 is FQNEAQ in the germline V gene (reference sequence). V lost 2 bases, J lost 5 bases, and 6 bases lay in between. CDR3 protein: CASSLTMETQYF. DNA for the CDR3: TGTGCCAGCAGCTTAACAATGGAGACCCAGTACTTC.

The count of this clone is one. The gene calls are TRBV13 and TRBJ2-5, with TRBD2 matching over 11 bases. The CDR3 loop spans 16 amino acids. Germline trimming cut 1 base from V and 5 bases from J; bases unmatched to any gene: 6. Germline V gene sequence: CDR1 PRHDT, CDR2 FYEKMQ (reference sequence). For the CDR3, the DNA is TGTGCCAGCAGCTTAGAGTCTAGCGGGGGGACCGAGACCCAGTACTTC. It translates to CASSLESSGGTETQYF.

The chain links TRBV6-5 to TRBJ1-5; D is uncertain. Germline V gene sequence: CDR1 MNHEY, CDR2 SVGAGI. The ends were cut back, 6 bases at V and 4 bases at J, with 10 bases in the middle. The length of the CDR3 is 13 residues. Here the CDR3 DNA reads TGTGCCAGCAGCCCACGCGAAAATCAGCCCCAGCATTTT. Protein product: CASSPRENQPQHF.

The J gene is TRBJ2-3, the V gene TRBV6-1, with no clear D. The CDR3 length is 15 residues. Per germline, CDR1 MNHNS and CDR2 SASEGT. V dropped 2 bases and J dropped 7 bases, with 16 bases sitting between them. The CDR3 DNA reads as TGTGCCAGCAGTGAAATGGGCTACACTTCAAATACGCAGTATTTT. This encodes CASSEMGYTSNTQYF.

The rearrangement joins TRBV6-5 to TRBJ1-5; D perhaps matches TRBD1 (6 bases). Trimming shortened V by 2 bases and J by 8 bases, and 16 bases separated the two germline ends. This CDR3 contains 15 residues. Germline values: CDR1 MNHEY, CDR2 SVGAGI. In DNA, the CDR3 is TGTGCCAGCAGTTACGAAGCGGGGGGCAAAAAGCCCCAGCATTTT. Protein product: CASSYEAGGKKPQHF.